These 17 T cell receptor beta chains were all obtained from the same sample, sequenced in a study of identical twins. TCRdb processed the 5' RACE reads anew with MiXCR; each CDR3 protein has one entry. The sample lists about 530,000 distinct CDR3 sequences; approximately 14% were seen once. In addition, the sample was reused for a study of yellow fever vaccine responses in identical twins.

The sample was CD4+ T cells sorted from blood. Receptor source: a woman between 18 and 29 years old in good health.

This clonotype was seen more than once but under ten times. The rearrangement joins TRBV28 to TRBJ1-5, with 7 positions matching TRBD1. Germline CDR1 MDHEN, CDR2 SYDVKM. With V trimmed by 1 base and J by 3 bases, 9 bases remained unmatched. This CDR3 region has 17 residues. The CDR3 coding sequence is TGTGCCAGCAGTTTATATAGGGGGCCGGCCCCCAATCAGCCCCAGCATTTT. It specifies CASSLYRGPAPNQPQHF.

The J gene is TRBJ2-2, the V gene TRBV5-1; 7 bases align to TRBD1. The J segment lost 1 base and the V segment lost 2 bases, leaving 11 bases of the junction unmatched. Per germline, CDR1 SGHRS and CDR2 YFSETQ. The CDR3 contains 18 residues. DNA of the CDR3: TGCGCCAGCAGCTTAAGGGGTAGCCGGGACAGGAACACCGGGGAGCTGTTTTTT. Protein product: CASSLRGSRDRNTGELFF.

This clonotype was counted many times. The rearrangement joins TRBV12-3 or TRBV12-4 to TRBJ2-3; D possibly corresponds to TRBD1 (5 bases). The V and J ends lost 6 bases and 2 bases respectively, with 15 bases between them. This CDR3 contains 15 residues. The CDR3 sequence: CASRPRQILTDTQYF. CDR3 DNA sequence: TGTGCCAGCAGACCGAGACAGATACTCACAGATACGCAGTATTTT.

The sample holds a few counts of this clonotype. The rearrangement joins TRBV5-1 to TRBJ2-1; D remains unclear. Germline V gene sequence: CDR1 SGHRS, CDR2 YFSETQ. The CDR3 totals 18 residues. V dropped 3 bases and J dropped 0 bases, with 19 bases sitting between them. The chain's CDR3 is CASSYTVSGPSSYNEQFF. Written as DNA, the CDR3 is TGCGCCAGCAGCTATACCGTATCTGGACCGAGCTCCTACAATGAGCAGTTCTTC.

CDR3 in DNA: TGTGCCATCAGTGACCCCATTGCTGGGCAGTACGTC. Its translation: CAISDPIAGQYV. The chain uses TRBV10-3 and TRBJ2-7; no reliable D call. V dropped 3 bases and J dropped 9 bases, with 12 bases sitting between them. CDR1 and CDR2 (germline): ENHRY, SYGVKD. This CDR3 region has 12 residues.

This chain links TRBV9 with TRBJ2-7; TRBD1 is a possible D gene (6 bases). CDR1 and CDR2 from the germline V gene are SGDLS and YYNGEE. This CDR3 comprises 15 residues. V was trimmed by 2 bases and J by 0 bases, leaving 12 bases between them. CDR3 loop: CASSVVTGSSYEQYV. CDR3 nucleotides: TGTGCCAGCAGCGTGGTGACAGGAAGCTCCTACGAGCAGTACGTC.

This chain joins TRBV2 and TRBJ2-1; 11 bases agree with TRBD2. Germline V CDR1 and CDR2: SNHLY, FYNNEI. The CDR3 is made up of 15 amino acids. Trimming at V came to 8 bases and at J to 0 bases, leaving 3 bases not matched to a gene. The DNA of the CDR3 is TGTGCCAGCGGGACTAGCGGAAGCTCCTACAATGAGCAGTTCTTC. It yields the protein CASGTSGSSYNEQFF. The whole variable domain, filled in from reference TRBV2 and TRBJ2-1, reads EPEVTQTPSHQVTQMGQEVILRCVPISNHLYFYWYRQILGQKVEFLVSFYNNEISEKSEIFDDQFSVERPDGSNFTLKIRSTKLEDSAMYFCASGTSGSSYNEQFFGPGTRLTVL.

CDR3: CASSETRERITDTQYF. In DNA form, the CDR3 reads TGTGCCAGCAGTGAGACCAGAGAGCGGATCACAGATACGCAGTATTTT. This sequence joins TRBV2 and TRBJ2-3; maybe TRBD2 (5 bases). Trimming left V 3 bases short and J 2 bases short, with 15 bases between. The germline CDR1 and CDR2 sequences are SNHLY and FYNNEI. This CDR3 spans 16 amino acids.

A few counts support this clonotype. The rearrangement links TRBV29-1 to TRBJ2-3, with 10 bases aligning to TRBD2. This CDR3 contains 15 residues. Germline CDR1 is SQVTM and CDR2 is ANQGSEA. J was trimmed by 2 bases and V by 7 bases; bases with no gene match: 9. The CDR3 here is CSAHRLAGFTDTQYF. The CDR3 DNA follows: TGCAGCGCCCACCGACTAGCGGGTTTCACAGATACGCAGTATTTT.

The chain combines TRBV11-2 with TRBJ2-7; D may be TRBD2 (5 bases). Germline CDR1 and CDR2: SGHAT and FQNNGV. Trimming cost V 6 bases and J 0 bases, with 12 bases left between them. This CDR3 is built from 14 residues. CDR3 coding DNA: TGTGCCAGCAGTCGAGCGGATAGCTCCTACGAGCAGTACTTC. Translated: CASSRADSSYEQYF.

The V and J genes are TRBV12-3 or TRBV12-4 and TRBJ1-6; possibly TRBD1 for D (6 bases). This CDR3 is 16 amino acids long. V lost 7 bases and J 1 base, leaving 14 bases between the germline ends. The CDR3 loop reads CASKSDSGSYNSPLHF. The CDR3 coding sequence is TGTGCCAGCAAATCGGACAGTGGATCCTATAATTCACCCCTCCACTTT.

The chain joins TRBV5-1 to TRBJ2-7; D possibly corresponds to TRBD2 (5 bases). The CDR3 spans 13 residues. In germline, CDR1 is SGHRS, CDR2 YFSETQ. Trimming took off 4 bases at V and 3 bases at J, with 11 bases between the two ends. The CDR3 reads CASSGEDFYEQYV. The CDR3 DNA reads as TGCGCCAGCAGCGGAGAGGACTTCTACGAGCAGTACGTC.

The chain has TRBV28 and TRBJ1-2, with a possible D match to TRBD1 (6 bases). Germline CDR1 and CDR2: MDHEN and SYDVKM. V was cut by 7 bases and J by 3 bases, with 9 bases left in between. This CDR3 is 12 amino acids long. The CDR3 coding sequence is TGTGCCAGCAAAACAGGGCACTATGGCTACACCTTC. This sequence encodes CASKTGHYGYTF.

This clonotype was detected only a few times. CDR3 DNA: TGCAGTGCTCCGAGACTAGCGCCATACTCCTACGAGCAGTACTTC. Its protein is CSAPRLAPYSYEQYF. This chain joins TRBV20-1 and TRBJ2-7; TRBD2 matches 8 bases. Unmatched junction bases numbered 9, after V lost 5 bases and J lost 0 bases. This CDR3 is 15 amino acids long. Germline values: CDR1 DFQATT, CDR2 SNEGSKA (reference sequence).

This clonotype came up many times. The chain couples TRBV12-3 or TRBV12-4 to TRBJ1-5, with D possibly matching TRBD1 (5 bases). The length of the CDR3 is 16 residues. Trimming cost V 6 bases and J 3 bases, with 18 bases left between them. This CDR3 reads CASREGTGLLNQPQHF. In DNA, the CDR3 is TGTGCCAGCAGGGAAGGGACGGGGTTGCTCAATCAGCCCCAGCATTTT.

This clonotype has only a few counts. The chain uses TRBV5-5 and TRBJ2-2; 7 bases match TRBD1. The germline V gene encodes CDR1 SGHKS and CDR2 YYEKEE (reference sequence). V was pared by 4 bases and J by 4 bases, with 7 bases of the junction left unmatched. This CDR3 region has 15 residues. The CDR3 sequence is CASSPAGTVTGELFF. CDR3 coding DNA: TGTGCCAGCAGCCCGGCAGGGACAGTCACCGGGGAGCTGTTTTTT.

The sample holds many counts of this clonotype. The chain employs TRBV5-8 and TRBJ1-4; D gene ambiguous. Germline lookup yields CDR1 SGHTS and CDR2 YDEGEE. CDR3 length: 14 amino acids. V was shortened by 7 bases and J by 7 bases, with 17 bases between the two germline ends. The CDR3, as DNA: TGTGCCAGCCTCGGGCGGGGATCGGGTGAAAAACTGTTTTTT. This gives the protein CASLGRGSGEKLFF.